This T cell receptor (beta chain) emerged from a study of PD-1 blockade in classical Hodgkin lymphoma. The CDR3 runs 14 residues. V lost 4 bases and J 8 bases, leaving 16 bases between the germline ends. CDR1 SGDLS and CDR2 YYNGEE come from the germline V gene. All trial patients relapsed after autologous stem cell transplantation. Purification of CD4+ T cells from thawed PBMCs was performed via magnetic negative selection. Generated by immunoSEQ multiplex PCR, the TCRdb table keeps only in-frame clones and is missing some. This repertoire shows 10,000 to 15,000 clones, under 90% found once; its top ten account for 0.5%.

The sequences come from CD4+ T cells from blood, collected at baseline. The rearrangement links TRBV9 to TRBJ2-1; D perhaps matches TRBD2 (5 bases). The TCR comes from a human donor with classical Hodgkin lymphoma. The CDR3, as DNA: TGTGCCAGCAGCCCATCGGGTGCAGCGGATGAGCAGTTCTTC. Its protein is CASSPSGAADEQFF.